This T cell receptor (beta chain) was recorded in a study of vaccination effects on CD4 cells after COVID-19. Sequencing used immunoSEQ multiplex PCR; TCRdb keeps in-frame clones, though not all of them. The sample has 45,000 to 60,000 clones, 60% to 85% seen once. Comments on this clone: The antigen is not known.

Culture lasted about 10 days before CD4+ T cell isolation. People in the vaccine group had not been infected with SARS-CoV-2 before, and their nucleocapsid antibodies were negative. The material sequenced was CD4+ T cells from PBMCs cultured without peptide, taken before COVID-19 vaccination. The receptor comes from a human donor who received a COVID-19 vaccine.

In nucleotides, the CDR3 is TGTGCCAGCAGTTTGTCGGGGTTGGGCGAGACCCAGTACTTC. It yields the protein CASSLSGLGETQYF. The rearrangement links TRBV28 to TRBJ2-5, with TRBD2 as a possible D gene (5 bases). The V gene's germline CDR1 is MDHEN and CDR2 SYDVKM. Trimming took 3 bases from V and 5 from J, leaving 13 bases between them. There are 14 residues in the CDR3.